Listed below are T cell receptor beta chains from one sample, sequenced in a study of blood T cell repertoires in COVID-19. Here immunoSEQ multiplex PCR was the method, and the copy in TCRdb shows in-frame clones only, minus some. Of about 120,000 clones in the sample, roughly 84% were seen once. What was sequenced was peripheral blood. These receptors were taken from a man in his fifties or sixties with acute or convalescent COVID-19. Each CDR3 is given with its conserved first and last residue. The D gene is left open where the match is weak. The size of a clone is reported for some rows only, either as once, few or many, or as a class for expanded clones.

D gene,V gene,J gene,clone size,CDR3 DNA,CDR3 protein
-,TRBV10-1,TRBJ2-5,few,TGCGCCAGCAGTGACACCGGGACACTTCAAGAGACCCAGTACTTC,CASSDTGTLQETQYF
TRBD1,TRBV28,TRBJ2-1,few,TGTGCCAGCGGGACAGGGGGATACAATGAGCAGTTCTTC,CASGTGGYNEQFF
-,TRBV29-1,TRBJ1-3,-,TGCAGCGTGAGAGGAGGGGGGGACACCATATATTTT,CSVRGGGDTIYF
-,TRBV6-2/TRBV6-3,TRBJ2-7,-,TGTGCCAGCAGTTACTCGCGGGGACTCAGGGAGCAGTACTTC,CASSYSRGLREQYF
-,TRBV5-1,TRBJ2-3,-,TGCGCCAGCAGCTTGGGCCGGACAGACGATACGCAGTATTTT,CASSLGRTDDTQYF
-,TRBV2,TRBJ2-3,-,TGTGCCAGCACCCCTGGGCAGGGTAACACAGATACGCAGTATTTT,CASTPGQGNTDTQYF
TRBD2,TRBV7-2,TRBJ2-1,-,TGTGCCAGCAGCCCCAGCCTAGCGGGAGGCCGTGAGCAGTTCTTC,CASSPSLAGGREQFF
-,TRBV28,TRBJ1-5,-,TGTGCCAGCAGTCCCCGGGGCGGGGCAAGCAATCAGCCCCAGCATTTT,CASSPRGGASNQPQHF
-,TRBV24-1,TRBJ2-1,-,TGTGCCACCAGTGCCGCCCAGGGCCAGACCTACAATGAGCAGTTCTTC,CATSAAQGQTYNEQFF
-,TRBV18,TRBJ1-4,-,TGTGCCAGCGTGAGGGATGCAACTAATGAAAAACTGTTTTTT,CASVRDATNEKLFF
-,TRBV19,TRBJ2-7,-,TGTGCCAGTAGTGCCGACAGAGCCTACGAGCAGTACTTC,CASSADRAYEQYF
-,TRBV4-2,TRBJ2-3,-,TGTGCCAGCAGCCAAGAGACTAGTGGCGCAGATACGCAGTATTTT,CASSQETSGADTQYF
-,TRBV6-5,TRBJ1-5,-,TGTGCCAGCAGTTACGACGGGAATCAGCCCCAGCATTTT,CASSYDGNQPQHF
-,TRBV7-3,TRBJ1-2,few,TGTGCCAGCAGCTTAAAGGACTCTTCACACGGCTACACCTTC,CASSLKDSSHGYTF
TRBD2,TRBV28,TRBJ2-3,-,TGTGCCAGCAGTCCCATGACTAGCGGGAGAGATACGCAGTATTTT,CASSPMTSGRDTQYF
-,TRBV27,TRBJ2-2,-,TGTGCCAGCCACGACCCGAGGGGGGAGCTGTTTTTT,CASHDPRGELFF
-,TRBV27,TRBJ1-3,-,TGTGCCAGCAGTTTATCCGGCAGGGCGAGCTCTGGAAACACCATATATTTT,CASSLSGRASSGNTIYF
TRBD1,TRBV28,TRBJ2-7,few,TGTGCCAGCTGCCCGGGACAGGAAACCTACGAGCAGTACTTC,CASCPGQETYEQYF
-,TRBV9,TRBJ2-2,-,TGTGCCAGCAGCGTAGGTCAGGGGAGAACCGGGGAGCTGTTTTTT,CASSVGQGRTGELFF
-,TRBV6-1,TRBJ1-1,-,TGTGCCAGCAGTGAAGCGAGAGGATCCACTGAAGCTTTCTTT,CASSEARGSTEAFF
-,TRBV2,TRBJ1-6,-,TGTGCCAGCAGTCGCCGGGATAATAATTCACCCCTCCACTTT,CASSRRDNNSPLHF
TRBD1,TRBV10-3,TRBJ2-7,once,TGTGCCATCAGTGGGCAGGGGGCTCTGGGCGAGCAGTACTTC,CAISGQGALGEQYF
TRBD2,TRBV19,TRBJ2-1,-,TGTGCCAGTAGTATGACTAGCGGGGTGTACAATGAGCAGTTCTTC,CASSMTSGVYNEQFF